This T cell receptor (beta chain) came from a study of PD-L1 blockade in urothelial cancer. Overall study: At some point between 2013 and 2015, patients got going on atezolizumab, taking 1,200 mg intravenously every 3 weeks.

Stated time point: pretreatment peripheral blood. The patients' disease, urothelial carcinoma, was locally advanced or metastatic. V dropped 7 bases and J dropped 9 bases, with 16 bases sitting between them. Germline V gives CDR1 SGHTA, CDR2 FQGNSA. The CDR3 extends over 13 amino acids. The table came from immunoSEQ multiplex PCR; TCRdb's copy has only in-frame clones and leaves some out. The profile shows 98,000 or so clones, roughly 90% of them singletons. The clonotype comes from a man between 60 and 70 years old with urothelial cancer. The sample in question was PBMCs, obtained around atezolizumab (anti-PD-L1) treatment. V usage is TRBV7-2 and J usage is TRBJ2-1; D possibly corresponds to TRBD2 (5 bases). DNA of the CDR3: TGTGCCAGCACTAGTTTTGGACTCTCTGAGCAGTTCTTC. Its protein product is CASTSFGLSEQFF.